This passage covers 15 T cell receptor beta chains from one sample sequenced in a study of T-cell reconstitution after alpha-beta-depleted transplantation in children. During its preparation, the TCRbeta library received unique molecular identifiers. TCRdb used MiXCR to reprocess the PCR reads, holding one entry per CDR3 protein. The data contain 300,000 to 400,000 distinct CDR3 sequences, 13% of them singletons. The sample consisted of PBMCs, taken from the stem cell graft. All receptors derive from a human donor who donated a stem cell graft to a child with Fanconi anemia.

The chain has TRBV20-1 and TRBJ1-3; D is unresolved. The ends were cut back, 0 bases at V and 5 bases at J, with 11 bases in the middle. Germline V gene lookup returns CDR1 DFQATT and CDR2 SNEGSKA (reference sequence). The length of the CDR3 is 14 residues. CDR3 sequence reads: CSAREAGNRNTIYF. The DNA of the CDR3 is TGCAGTGCTAGAGAGGCGGGGAACAGAAACACCATATATTTT.

The CDR3 here is CAISTDRDTEAFF. DNA of the CDR3: TGTGCCATCAGTACGGACAGGGACACTGAAGCTTTCTTT. This chain joins TRBV10-3 and TRBJ1-1; 8 bases are a match to TRBD1. Germline loops: CDR1 ENHRY, CDR2 SYGVKD. This CDR3 has 13 residues. Unmatched junction bases numbered 2, after V lost 5 bases and J lost 3 bases.

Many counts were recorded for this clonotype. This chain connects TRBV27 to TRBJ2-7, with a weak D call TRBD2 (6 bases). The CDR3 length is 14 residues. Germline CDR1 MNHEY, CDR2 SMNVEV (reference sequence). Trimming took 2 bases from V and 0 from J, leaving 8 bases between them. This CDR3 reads CASSLGGFSYEQYF. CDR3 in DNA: TGTGCCAGCAGTTTAGGGGGGTTCTCCTACGAGCAGTACTTC.

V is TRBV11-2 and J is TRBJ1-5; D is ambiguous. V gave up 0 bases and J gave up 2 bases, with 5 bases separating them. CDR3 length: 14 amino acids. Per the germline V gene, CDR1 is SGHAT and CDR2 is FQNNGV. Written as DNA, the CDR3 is TGTGCCAGCAGCTTAGAAGACGGCAATCAGCCCCAGCATTTT. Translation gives CASSLEDGNQPQHF.

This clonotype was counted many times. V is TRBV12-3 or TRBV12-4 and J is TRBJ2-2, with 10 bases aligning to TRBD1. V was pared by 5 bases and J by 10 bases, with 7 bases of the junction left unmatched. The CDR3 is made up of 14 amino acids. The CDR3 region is CASSVRQGAKELFF. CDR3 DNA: TGTGCCAGCAGTGTACGACAGGGGGCGAAGGAGCTGTTTTTT.

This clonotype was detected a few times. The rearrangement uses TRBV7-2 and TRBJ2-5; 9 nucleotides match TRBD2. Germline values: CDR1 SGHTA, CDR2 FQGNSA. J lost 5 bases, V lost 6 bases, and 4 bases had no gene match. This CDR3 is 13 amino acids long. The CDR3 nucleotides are TGTGCCAGCAGTCAAGGACTAGCGGAGACCCAGTACTTC. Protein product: CASSQGLAETQYF.

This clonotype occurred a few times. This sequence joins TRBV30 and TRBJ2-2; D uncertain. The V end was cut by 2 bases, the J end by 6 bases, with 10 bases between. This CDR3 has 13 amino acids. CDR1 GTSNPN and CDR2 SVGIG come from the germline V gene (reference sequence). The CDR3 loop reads CAWSPRAPGELFF. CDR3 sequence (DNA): TGTGCCTGGAGTCCACGGGCCCCCGGGGAGCTGTTTTTT. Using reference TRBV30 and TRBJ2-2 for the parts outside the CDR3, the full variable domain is SQTIHQWPATLVQPVGSPLSLECTVEGTSNPNLYWYRQAAGRGLQLLFYSVGIGQISSEVPQNLSASRPQDRQFILSSKKLLLSDSGFYLCAWSPRAPGELFFGEGSRLTVL.

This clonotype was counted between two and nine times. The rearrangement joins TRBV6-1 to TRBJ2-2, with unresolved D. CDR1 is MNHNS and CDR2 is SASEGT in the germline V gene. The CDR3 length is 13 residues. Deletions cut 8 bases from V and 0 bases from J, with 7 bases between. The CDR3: CASGSTNTGELFF. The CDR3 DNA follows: TGTGCCAGCGGATCGACGAACACCGGGGAGCTGTTTTTT.

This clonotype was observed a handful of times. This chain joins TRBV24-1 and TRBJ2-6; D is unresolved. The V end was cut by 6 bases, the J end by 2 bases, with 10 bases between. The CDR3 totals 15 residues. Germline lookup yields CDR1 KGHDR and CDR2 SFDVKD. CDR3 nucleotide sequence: TGTGCCACCAGTCCCCGACTGGCTGGGGCCAACGTCCTGACTTTC. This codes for CATSPRLAGANVLTF.

This chain's CDR3 is CASNSRAGGSEQFF. For the CDR3, the DNA is TGTGCCAGCAACTCACGAGCGGGGGGTTCTGAGCAGTTCTTC. The gene calls are TRBV11-2 and TRBJ2-1, with TRBD2 identical over 9 bases. J lost 9 bases, V lost 7 bases, and 10 bases had no gene match. CDR3 length: 14 amino acids. Germline CDR1 SGHAT, CDR2 FQNNGV.

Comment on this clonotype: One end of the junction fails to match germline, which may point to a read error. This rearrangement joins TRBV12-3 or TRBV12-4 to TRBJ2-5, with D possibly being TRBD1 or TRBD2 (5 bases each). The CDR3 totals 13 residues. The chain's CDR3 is CASSLNTGTRGDF. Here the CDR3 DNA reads TGTGCCAGCAGCCTAAATACCGGGACCCGGGGCGACTTC.

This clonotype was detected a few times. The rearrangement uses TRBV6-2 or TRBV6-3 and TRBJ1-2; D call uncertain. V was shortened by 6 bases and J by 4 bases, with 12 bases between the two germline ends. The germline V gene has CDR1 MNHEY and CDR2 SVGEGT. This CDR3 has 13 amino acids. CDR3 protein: CASRDPTFYGYTF. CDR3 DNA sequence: TGTGCCAGCAGGGATCCTACTTTCTATGGCTACACCTTC.

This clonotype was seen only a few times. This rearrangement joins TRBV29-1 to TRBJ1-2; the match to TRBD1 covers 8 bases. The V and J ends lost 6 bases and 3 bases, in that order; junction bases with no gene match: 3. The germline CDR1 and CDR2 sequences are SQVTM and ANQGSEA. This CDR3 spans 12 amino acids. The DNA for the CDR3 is TGCAGCGTCGTACAGGGGGACTATGGCTACACCTTC. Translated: CSVVQGDYGYTF.

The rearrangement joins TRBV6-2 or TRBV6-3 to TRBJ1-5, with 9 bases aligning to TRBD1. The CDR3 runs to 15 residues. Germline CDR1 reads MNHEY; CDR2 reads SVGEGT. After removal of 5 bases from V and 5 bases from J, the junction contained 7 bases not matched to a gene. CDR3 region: CASSLRDRDHQPQHF. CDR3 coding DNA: TGTGCCAGCAGTCTCCGGGACAGGGACCATCAGCCCCAGCATTTT.

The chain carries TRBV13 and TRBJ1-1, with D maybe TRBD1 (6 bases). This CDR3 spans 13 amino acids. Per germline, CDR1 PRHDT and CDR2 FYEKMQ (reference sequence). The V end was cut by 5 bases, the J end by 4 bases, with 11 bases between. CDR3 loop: CASSALRGTEAFF. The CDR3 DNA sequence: TGTGCCAGCAGCGCCCTCAGGGGCACTGAAGCTTTCTTT.